These T cell receptor beta chains were read from a single sample in a study of beta chain features in type 1 diabetes. Sequenced by immunoSEQ multiplex PCR; TCRdb stores in-frame clones only, minus some. The data hold 300,000 to 400,000 clones, with over 8.5% observed a single time. Sequencing used central memory CD4+ T cells from blood. These receptor sequences come from a young man with type 1 diabetes. CDR3s include the opening cysteine and the closing phenylalanine or tryptophan. D genes are given only for firm matches. Rows may omit the clone size; those that give it use once, few, many or a size class.

TRBJ1-2,TRBV2,17,NA,NA,TGTGCCAGCAGTGATCATGGGACCAGCGCCATTAACTATGGCTACACCTTC,CASSDHGTSAINYGYTF
TRBJ1-1,TRBV6-6,14,few,TRBD1,TGTGCCAGCAGACCGGGACAGGGGTACACTGAAGCTTTCTTT,CASRPGQGYTEAFF
TRBJ2-5,TRBV28,13,few,NA,TGTGCCAGCATCTTGGGGGGCGCGGAGACCCAGTACTTC,CASILGGAETQYF
TRBJ2-7,TRBV20-1,11,few,NA,TGCAGTGCTCGGGAAGTGTACGAGCAGTACTTC,CSAREVYEQYF
TRBJ1-4,TRBV11-2,17,few,TRBD1,TGCGCCAGCAGCCAAGGGATTGCTGGGACAGGTCAGGAAAAACTGTTTTTT,CASSQGIAGTGQEKLFF
TRBJ2-7,TRBV11-1,14,NA,NA,TGTGCCAGCAGCTTTTCAGGGAGAACCTACGAGCAGTACTTC,CASSFSGRTYEQYF
TRBJ2-4,TRBV6-6,15,NA,TRBD1,TGTGCCAGCAGAATCCGCCCGACAGGGGAAAACATTCAGTACTTC,CASRIRPTGENIQYF
TRBJ1-3,TRBV5-1,15,NA,TRBD1,TGCGCCAGCAGCCGGCAGGGGGCTAAGGAGAACACCATATATTTT,CASSRQGAKENTIYF
TRBJ1-2,TRBV7-6,11,NA,NA,TGTGCCAGCAGCTCCGAGGGGACGAACACCTTC,CASSSEGTNTF
TRBJ1-2,TRBV28,16,few,TRBD1,TGTGCCAGCAAAAGGGGACGTCCGGGACAGAACTATGGCTACACCTTC,CASKRGRPGQNYGYTF
TRBJ2-7,TRBV9,15,NA,TRBD1,TGTGCCAGCAGCGTAGATTCGGCCAGGGGGTACGAGCAGTACTTC,CASSVDSARGYEQYF
TRBJ2-3,TRBV5-8,13,NA,NA,TGTGCCAGCTCCATCACGAGCACAGATACGCAGTATTTT,CASSITSTDTQYF
TRBJ1-4,TRBV7-2,14,many,NA,TGTGCCAGCAGCTTAGTGGGTCCGGGACGAAAACTGTTTTTT,CASSLVGPGRKLFF
TRBJ2-2,TRBV5-4,16,few,TRBD1,TGTGCCAGCAGCTTGCAGGGGGCGCAGGGGACCGGGGAGCTGTTTTTT,CASSLQGAQGTGELFF
TRBJ1-5,TRBV10-3,17,few,NA,TGTGCCATCAGTGAGTCGTTCCGGGGGGATAGCAATCAGCCCCAGCATTTT,CAISESFRGDSNQPQHF
TRBJ2-1,TRBV5-4,17,NA,TRBD1,TGTGCCAGCAGCTTGTGGGCAGGGGGCATGGAGTTCAATGAGCAGTTCTTC,CASSLWAGGMEFNEQFF
TRBJ2-7,TRBV6-5,13,few,TRBD1,TGTGCCAGCAGTAGGACAGGGAGCTACGAGCAGTACTTC,CASSRTGSYEQYF
TRBJ1-1,TRBV5-1,13,few,NA,TGCGCCAGCAGCTTGGATCAGGGCACTGAAGCTTTCTTT,CASSLDQGTEAFF
TRBJ1-1,TRBV19,13,few,NA,TGTGCCAGTAGTATCAGGCGGGGCACTGAAGCTTTCTTT,CASSIRRGTEAFF
TRBJ2-3,TRBV29-1,12,few,NA,TGCAGCGTTGGAATTGTAGCAGATACGCAGTATTTT,CSVGIVADTQYF
TRBJ1-1,TRBV18,15,NA,NA,TGTGCCAGCTCACCACCGGGCCAGGCGAACACTGAAGCTTTCTTT,CASSPPGQANTEAFF
TRBJ1-2,TRBV7-9,17,NA,TRBD1,TGTGCCAGCAGCCCCAGGACAGGGTTTGGTGGTAACTATGGCTACACCTTC,CASSPRTGFGGNYGYTF
TRBJ1-2,TRBV13,16,NA,NA,TGTGCCAGCAGCCCCGGACTCCTGGGGGCGCCTTATGGCTACACCTTC,CASSPGLLGAPYGYTF
TRBJ2-2,TRBV19,15,many,NA,TGTGCCAGTGGACCGGTTCGCAGAGACACCGGGGAGCTGTTTTTT,CASGPVRRDTGELFF
TRBJ2-3,TRBV15,14,NA,NA,TGTGCCACCAAGGGCAGGGTTTCCACAGATACGCAGTATTTT,CATKGRVSTDTQYF
TRBJ1-1,TRBV5-4,13,many,NA,TGTGCCAGCAGGGGAAGCGTTGACACTGAAGCTTTCTTT,CASRGSVDTEAFF
TRBJ2-4,TRBV7-2,16,NA,TRBD1,TGTGCCAGCAGCTTAGCAGGGGGCTACGTCAAAAACATTCAGTACTTC,CASSLAGGYVKNIQYF
TRBJ2-7,TRBV7-9,15,NA,TRBD1,TGTGCCAGCAGCTCGACGGACAGGGCCCAATACGAGCAGTACTTC,CASSSTDRAQYEQYF
TRBJ1-3,TRBV18,16,NA,NA,TGTGCCAGCTCACCAGGGCCTATCTCCTCTGGAAACACCATATATTTT,CASSPGPISSGNTIYF
TRBJ2-7,TRBV19,13,NA,TRBD1,TGTGCCAGTAGTATTGGACAGGGATACGAGCAGTACTTC,CASSIGQGYEQYF
TRBJ2-5,TRBV14,16,many,NA,TGTGCCAGCAGCCAAGGAACGCTCCCGTACCAAGAGACCCAGTACTTC,CASSQGTLPYQETQYF
TRBJ2-2,TRBV10-3,18,few,TRBD1,TGTGCCATCAGTGAACCCCCGACAGGGGGCGCGAACACCGGGGAGCTGTTTTTT,CAISEPPTGGANTGELFF
TRBJ2-7,TRBV2,13,few,NA,TGTGCCAGCAGTGTAGGGCAGGGGGGGTTGCAGTACTTC,CASSVGQGGLQYF
TRBJ1-1,TRBV5-1,13,NA,NA,TGCGCCAGCAGCTTAACGGCGAACACTGAAGCTTTCTTT,CASSLTANTEAFF
TRBJ2-3,TRBV7-2,13,few,TRBD1,TGTGCCAGCAGTCCAGGGGGCGGGGTGACTCAGTATTTT,CASSPGGGVTQYF
TRBJ2-6,TRBV7-3,15,NA,NA,TGTGCCAGCAGCTTCTCAGGTGCTGGGGCCAACGTCCTGACTTTC,CASSFSGAGANVLTF
TRBJ2-7,TRBV5-1,15,few,NA,TGCGCCAGCAGCTTGCAACGAGCGGGCGGGGACGAGCAGTACTTC,CASSLQRAGGDEQYF
TRBJ2-7,TRBV7-2,15,few,TRBD1,TGTGCCAGCAGCCCCGGGACAGGACGAACCTACGAGCAGTACTTC,CASSPGTGRTYEQYF
TRBJ2-1,TRBV6-5,16,few,NA,TGTGCCAGCAGTTTGGGGGGCAAGAGCTCCTACAATGAGCAGTTCTTC,CASSLGGKSSYNEQFF
TRBJ2-4,TRBV5-1,15,NA,TRBD1,TGCGCCAGCAGTCCTGATCGGGACAGGTCAAACATTCAGTACTTC,CASSPDRDRSNIQYF
TRBJ2-1,TRBV19,16,NA,NA,TGTGCCAGTAGTAAAGCTGGCGGAAGCTCCTACAATGAGCAGTTCTTC,CASSKAGGSSYNEQFF
TRBJ2-5,TRBV28,15,NA,NA,TGTGCCAGCAGTTTAAGAGTTTTGGGGCAAATGACCCAGTACTTC,CASSLRVLGQMTQYF
TRBJ1-2,TRBV27,13,NA,TRBD1,TGTGCCAGCAGTTACGGACAGGGGGATGGCTACACCTTC,CASSYGQGDGYTF
TRBJ1-1,TRBV4-2,13,few,TRBD1,TGTGCCAGCAGCCCAAACAGGGGACCTGAAGCTTTCTTT,CASSPNRGPEAFF
TRBJ2-5,TRBV7-2,15,NA,NA,TGTGCCAGCAGCCGTTATTGGGGGGATGAAGAGACCCAGTACTTC,CASSRYWGDEETQYF
TRBJ1-2,TRBV5-1,15,NA,TRBD1,TGCGCCAGCAGCCACCAGGACAGGGGCATCTATGGCTACACCTTC,CASSHQDRGIYGYTF